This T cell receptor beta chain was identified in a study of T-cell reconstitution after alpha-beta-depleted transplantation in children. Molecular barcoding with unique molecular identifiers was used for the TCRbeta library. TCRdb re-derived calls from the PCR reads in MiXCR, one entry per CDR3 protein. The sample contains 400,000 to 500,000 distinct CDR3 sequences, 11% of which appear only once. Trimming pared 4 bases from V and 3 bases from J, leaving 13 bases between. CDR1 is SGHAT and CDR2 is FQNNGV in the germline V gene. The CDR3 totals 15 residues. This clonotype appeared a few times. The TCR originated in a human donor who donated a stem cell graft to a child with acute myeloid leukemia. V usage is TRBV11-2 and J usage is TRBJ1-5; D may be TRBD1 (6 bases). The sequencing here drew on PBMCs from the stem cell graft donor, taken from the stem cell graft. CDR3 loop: CASSSAGAPNQPQHF. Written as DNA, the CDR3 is TGTGCCAGCAGCTCCGCGGGGGCACCCAATCAGCCCCAGCATTTT.